The clone carrying this TCR beta chain was seen once. The protocol was immunoSEQ multiplex PCR, while the TCRdb copy is restricted to in-frame clones and leaves out a portion. The sample includes around 370,000 clones, about 96% seen only once; the top ten take 0.25% to 0.35%. This specimen belongs to a study of shared clonotypes between healthy human individuals. This clonotype was obtained from a man aged 30 to 39 in good health. The source material was memory CD8+ T cells sorted from blood. Documented subset: CD45RO+ cells pooled with CCR7-negative TemRA cells.

CDR3 DNA: TGTGCCAGCAGCCAGAGAAGTTATAATCAGCCCCAGCATTTT. Protein: CASSQRSYNQPQHF. The chain couples TRBV5-8 to TRBJ1-5; D ambiguous. Germline assignment: CDR1 SGHTS and CDR2 YDEGEE. Deletions cut 4 bases from V and 4 bases from J, with 12 bases between. This CDR3 comprises 14 residues.